This T cell receptor beta chain was captured in a study of neoadjuvant nivolumab and ipilimumab in lung cancer. The junction had 7 bases not matched to a gene; V was cut back by 3 bases and J by 8 bases. The CDR3 sequence is 14 residues long. The germline V gene encodes CDR1 KGHSH and CDR2 LQKENI. The repertoire was sequenced with immunoSEQ multiplex PCR; TCRdb's copy has only in-frame clones and lacks some. The sample shows fewer than 40,000 clones, 80% to 90% of them seen only once. The chain combines TRBV18 with TRBJ2-1, with 7 positions matching TRBD1. The specimen was peripheral blood, collected before neoadjuvant nivolumab, alone or with ipilimumab. The clonotype comes from an adult with non-small cell lung cancer. The CDR3 DNA reads as TGTGCCAGCTCACCTCAAACAGGGGTGGATGAGCAGTTCTTC. Residues: CASSPQTGVDEQFF.